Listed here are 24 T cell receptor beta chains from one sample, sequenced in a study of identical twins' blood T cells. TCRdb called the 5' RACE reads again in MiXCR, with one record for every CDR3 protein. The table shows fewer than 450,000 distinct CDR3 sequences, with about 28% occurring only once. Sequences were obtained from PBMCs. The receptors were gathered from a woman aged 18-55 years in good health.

The CDR3 DNA follows: TGTGCCACCAGCAGAGATGGAGGGTATGGCTACACCTTC. Its protein is CATSRDGGYGYTF. This chain uses TRBV15 with TRBJ1-2; D ambiguous. The CDR3 extends over 13 amino acids. V was pared by 0 bases and J by 5 bases, with 7 bases between. Germline V lookup: CDR1 LNHNV, CDR2 YYDKDF (reference sequence).

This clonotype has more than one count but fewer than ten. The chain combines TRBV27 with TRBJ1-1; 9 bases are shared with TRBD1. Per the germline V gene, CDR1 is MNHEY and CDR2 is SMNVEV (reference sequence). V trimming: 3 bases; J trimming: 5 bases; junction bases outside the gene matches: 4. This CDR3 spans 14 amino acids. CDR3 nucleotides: TGTGCCAGCAGTTTGACAGGGGGGAGTACTGAAGCTTTCTTT. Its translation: CASSLTGGSTEAFF.

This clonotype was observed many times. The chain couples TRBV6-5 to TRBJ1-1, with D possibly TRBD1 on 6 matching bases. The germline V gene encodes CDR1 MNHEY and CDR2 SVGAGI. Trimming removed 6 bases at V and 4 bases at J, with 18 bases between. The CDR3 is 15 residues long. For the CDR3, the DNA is TGTGCCAGCAGCCGAAAACAGGGCGGGGTCACTGAAGCTTTCTTT. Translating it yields CASSRKQGGVTEAFF.

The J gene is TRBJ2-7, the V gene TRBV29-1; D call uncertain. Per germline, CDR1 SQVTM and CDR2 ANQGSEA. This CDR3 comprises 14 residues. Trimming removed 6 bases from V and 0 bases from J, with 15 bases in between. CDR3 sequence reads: CSVRSSMGSYEQYF. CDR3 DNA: TGCAGCGTCCGGAGTAGTATGGGCTCCTACGAGCAGTACTTC.

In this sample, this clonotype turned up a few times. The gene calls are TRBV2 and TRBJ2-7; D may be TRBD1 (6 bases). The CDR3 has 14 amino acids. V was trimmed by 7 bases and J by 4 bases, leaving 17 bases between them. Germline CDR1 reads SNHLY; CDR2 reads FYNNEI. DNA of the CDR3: TGTGCCAGCATTCCGAACAGGGAAACATACGAGCAGTACTTC. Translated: CASIPNRETYEQYF.

CDR3 region: CASSFRYYEQYF. The CDR3 bases are TGTGCCAGCAGTTTTAGGTACTACGAGCAGTACTTC. The chain links TRBV12-3 or TRBV12-4 to TRBJ2-7; D remains ambiguous. The CDR3 totals 12 residues. The ends were cut back, 3 bases at V and 3 bases at J, with 6 bases in the middle.

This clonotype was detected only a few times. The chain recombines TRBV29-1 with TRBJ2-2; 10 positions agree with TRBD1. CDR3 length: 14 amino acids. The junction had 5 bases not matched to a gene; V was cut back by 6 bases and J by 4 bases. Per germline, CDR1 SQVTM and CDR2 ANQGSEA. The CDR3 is CSVGQGFGTGELFF. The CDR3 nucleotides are TGCAGCGTGGGACAGGGGTTCGGCACCGGGGAGCTGTTTTTT.

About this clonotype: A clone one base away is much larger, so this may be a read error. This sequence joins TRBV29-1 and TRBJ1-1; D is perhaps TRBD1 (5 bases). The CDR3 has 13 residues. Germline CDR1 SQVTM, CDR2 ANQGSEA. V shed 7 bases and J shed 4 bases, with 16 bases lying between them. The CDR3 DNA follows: TGCAGCGCTGTGCCCGACGGGGGCACTGAAGCTTTCTTT. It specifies CSAVPDGGTEAFF.

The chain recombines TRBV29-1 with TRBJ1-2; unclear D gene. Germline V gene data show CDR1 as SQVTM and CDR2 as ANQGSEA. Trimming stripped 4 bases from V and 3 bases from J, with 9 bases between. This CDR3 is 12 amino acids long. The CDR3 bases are TGCAGCGTTGTGGGCCTCGACTATGGCTACACCTTC. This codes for CSVVGLDYGYTF. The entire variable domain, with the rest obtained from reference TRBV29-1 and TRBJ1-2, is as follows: SAVISQKPSRDICQRGTSLTIQCQVDSQVTMMFWYRQQPGQSLTLIATANQGSEATYESGFVIDKFPISRPNLTFSTLTVSNMSPEDSSIYLCSVVGLDYGYTFGSGTRLTVV.

The CDR3, as DNA: TGCGCCAGCAGCTTAACAGCCGGGAATGAAAAACTGTTTTTT. Its protein product is CASSLTAGNEKLFF. The rearrangement joins TRBV5-1 to TRBJ1-4; no reliable D call. Germline assignment: CDR1 SGHRS and CDR2 YFSETQ. Trimming removed 2 bases at V and 5 bases at J, with 10 bases between. The length of the CDR3 is 14 residues.

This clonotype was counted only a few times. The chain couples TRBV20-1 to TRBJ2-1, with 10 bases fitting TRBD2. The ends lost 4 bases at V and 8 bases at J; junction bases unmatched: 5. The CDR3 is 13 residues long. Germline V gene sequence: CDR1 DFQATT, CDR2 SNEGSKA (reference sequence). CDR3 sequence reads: CSAMVAGGDEQFF. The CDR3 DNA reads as TGCAGTGCTATGGTAGCGGGAGGCGATGAGCAGTTCTTC.

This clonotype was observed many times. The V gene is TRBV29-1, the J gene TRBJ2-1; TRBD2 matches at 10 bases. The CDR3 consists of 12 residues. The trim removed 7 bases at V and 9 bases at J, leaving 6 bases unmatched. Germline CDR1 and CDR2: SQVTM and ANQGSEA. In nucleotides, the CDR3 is TGCAGCGCTGGGAGCGGGAGGGTTGAGCAGTTCTTC. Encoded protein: CSAGSGRVEQFF.

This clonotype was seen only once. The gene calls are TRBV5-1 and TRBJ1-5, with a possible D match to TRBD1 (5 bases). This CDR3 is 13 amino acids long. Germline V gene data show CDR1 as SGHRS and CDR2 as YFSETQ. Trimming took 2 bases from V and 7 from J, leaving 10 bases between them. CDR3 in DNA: TGCGCCAGCAGCTTCGAGGGGAGCCAGCCCCAGCATTTT. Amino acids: CASSFEGSQPQHF.

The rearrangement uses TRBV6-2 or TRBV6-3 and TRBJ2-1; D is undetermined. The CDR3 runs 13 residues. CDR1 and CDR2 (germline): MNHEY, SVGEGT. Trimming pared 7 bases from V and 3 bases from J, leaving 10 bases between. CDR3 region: CASKEDGYNEQFF. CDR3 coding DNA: TGTGCCAGCAAAGAGGACGGCTACAATGAGCAGTTCTTC.

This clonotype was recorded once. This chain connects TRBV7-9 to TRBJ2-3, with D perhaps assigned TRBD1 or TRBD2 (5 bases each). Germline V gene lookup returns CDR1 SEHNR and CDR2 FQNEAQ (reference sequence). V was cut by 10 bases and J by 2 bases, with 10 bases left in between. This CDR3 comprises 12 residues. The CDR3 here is CATRDLTDTQYF. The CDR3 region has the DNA TGTGCCACAAGGGACCTCACAGATACGCAGTATTTT.

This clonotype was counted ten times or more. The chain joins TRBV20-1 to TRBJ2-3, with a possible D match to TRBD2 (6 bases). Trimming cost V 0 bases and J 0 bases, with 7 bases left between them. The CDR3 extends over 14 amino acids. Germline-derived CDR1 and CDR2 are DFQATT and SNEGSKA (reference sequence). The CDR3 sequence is CSARDRGSTDTQYF. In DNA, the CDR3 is TGCAGTGCTAGAGATCGGGGGAGCACAGATACGCAGTATTTT.

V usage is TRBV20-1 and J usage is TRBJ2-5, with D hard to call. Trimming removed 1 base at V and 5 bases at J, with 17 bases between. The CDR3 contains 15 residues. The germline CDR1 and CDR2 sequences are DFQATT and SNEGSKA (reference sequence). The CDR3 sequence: CSARVPKASKETQYF. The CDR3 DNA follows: TGCAGTGCTAGAGTTCCCAAGGCCAGCAAGGAGACCCAGTACTTC.

CDR3 sequence: CASSQGRTGLDYGYTF. The CDR3 DNA reads as TGCGCCAGCAGCCAAGGTCGGACAGGGCTGGATTATGGCTACACCTTC. The chain links TRBV4-3 to TRBJ1-2, with 8 bases aligning to TRBD1. The CDR3 is 16 residues long. The V segment lost 1 base and the J segment 5 bases; nucleotides outside the gene matches: 9. Germline V lookup: CDR1 LGHNA, CDR2 YSLEER.

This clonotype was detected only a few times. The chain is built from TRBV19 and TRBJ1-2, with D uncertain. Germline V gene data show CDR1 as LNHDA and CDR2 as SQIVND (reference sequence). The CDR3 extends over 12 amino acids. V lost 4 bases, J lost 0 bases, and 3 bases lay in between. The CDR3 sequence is CASSRANYGYTF. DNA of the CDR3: TGTGCCAGTAGTAGAGCTAACTATGGCTACACCTTC. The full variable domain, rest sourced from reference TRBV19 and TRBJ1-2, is DGGITQSPKYLFRKEGQNVTLSCEQNLNHDAMYWYRQDPGQGLRLIYYSQIVNDFQKGDIAEGYSVSREKKESFPLTVTSAQKNPTAFYLCASSRANYGYTFGSGTRLTVV.

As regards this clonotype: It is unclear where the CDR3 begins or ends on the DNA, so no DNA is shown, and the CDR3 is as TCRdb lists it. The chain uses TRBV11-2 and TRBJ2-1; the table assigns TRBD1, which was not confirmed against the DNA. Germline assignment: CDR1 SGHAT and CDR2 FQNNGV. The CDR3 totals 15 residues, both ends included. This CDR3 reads CASSFFGQGNPEQLF.

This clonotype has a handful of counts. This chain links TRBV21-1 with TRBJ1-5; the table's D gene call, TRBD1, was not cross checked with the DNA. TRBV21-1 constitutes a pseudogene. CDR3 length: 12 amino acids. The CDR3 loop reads CASSKVDSSWHF. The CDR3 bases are TGTGCCAGCAGCAAAGTGGACAGCAGTTGGCATTTT.

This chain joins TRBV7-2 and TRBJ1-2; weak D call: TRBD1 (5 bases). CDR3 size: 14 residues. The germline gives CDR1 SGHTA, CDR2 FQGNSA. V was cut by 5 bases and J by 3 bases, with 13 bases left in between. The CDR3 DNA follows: TGTGCCAGCAGCGAGGTGGGGCATGACTATGGCTACACCTTC. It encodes CASSEVGHDYGYTF.

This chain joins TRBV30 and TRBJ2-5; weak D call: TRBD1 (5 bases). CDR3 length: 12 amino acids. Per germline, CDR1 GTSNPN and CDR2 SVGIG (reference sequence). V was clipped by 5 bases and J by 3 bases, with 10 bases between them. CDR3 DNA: TGTGCCTGGGGACACCGTGAAGAGACCCAGTACTTC. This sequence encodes CAWGHREETQYF.

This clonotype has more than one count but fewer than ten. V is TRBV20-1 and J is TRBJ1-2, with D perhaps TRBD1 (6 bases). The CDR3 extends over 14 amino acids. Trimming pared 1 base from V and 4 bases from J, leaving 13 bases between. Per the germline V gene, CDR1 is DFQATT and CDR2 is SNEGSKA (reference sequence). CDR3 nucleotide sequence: TGCAGTGCTAGAGGCAGGGGCTACGGCTATGGCTACACCTTC. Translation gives CSARGRGYGYGYTF.